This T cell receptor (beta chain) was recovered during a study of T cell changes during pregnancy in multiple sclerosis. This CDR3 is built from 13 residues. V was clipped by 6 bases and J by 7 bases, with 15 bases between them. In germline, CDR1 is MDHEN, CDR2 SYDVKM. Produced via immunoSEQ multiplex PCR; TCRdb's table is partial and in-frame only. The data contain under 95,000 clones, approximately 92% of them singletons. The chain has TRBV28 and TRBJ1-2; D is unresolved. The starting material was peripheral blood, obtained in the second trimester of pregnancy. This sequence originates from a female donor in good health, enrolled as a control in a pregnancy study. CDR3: CASSALKEGGYTF. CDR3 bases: TGTGCCAGCAGCGCTTTGAAGGAGGGTGGCTACACCTTC.